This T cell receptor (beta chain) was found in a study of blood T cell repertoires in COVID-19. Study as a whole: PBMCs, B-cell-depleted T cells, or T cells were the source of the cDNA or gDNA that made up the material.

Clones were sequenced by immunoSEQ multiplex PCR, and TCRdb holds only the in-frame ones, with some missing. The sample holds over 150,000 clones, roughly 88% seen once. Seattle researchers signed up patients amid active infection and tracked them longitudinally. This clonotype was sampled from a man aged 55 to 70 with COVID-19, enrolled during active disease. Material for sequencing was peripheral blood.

CDR3 nucleotide sequence: TGCAGTGCCAGTAGCGGGGGTGGTAATGAAAAACTGTTTTTT. Residues: CSASSGGGNEKLFF. The V gene is TRBV20-1, the J gene TRBJ1-4, with D possibly being TRBD1 (5 bases). Germline-derived CDR1 and CDR2 are DFQATT and SNEGSKA (reference sequence). Trimming shortened V by 6 bases and J by 4 bases, and 15 bases separated the two germline ends. This CDR3 spans 14 amino acids.